The entry that follows covers one T cell receptor beta chain sequence. As handled by the study authors: Estimated nucleated cell counts came from reference gene primer amplification. The table came from immunoSEQ multiplex PCR; TCRdb's copy has only in-frame clones and leaves some out. V, J and clone size derive from that table, while D and trimming were established from the DNA sequence. This table has roughly 100,000 clones, under 80% appearing once. The source of the sample is a study of blood T cell repertoires in COVID-19. Study information: Specimens from acute and convalescent COVID-19 originated in the United States, Italy and Spain.

V was pared by 2 bases and J by 5 bases, with 9 bases between. CDR1 and CDR2 from the germline V gene are MNHNS and SASEGT. The CDR3 runs to 13 residues. The TCR originated in a woman in her 70s with acute or convalescent COVID-19. The chain links TRBV6-1 to TRBJ1-2; no reliable D call. Sequenced material: peripheral blood. CDR3 sequence (DNA): TGTGCCAGCAGTGAAACAGTTGGATATGGCTACACCTTC. It yields the protein CASSETVGYGYTF.